The clone carrying this TCR beta chain has a single count. The antigen remains unidentified. The sample contains more than one DNA sequence encoding this CDR3. This record belongs to a study of memory CD8 T cells in hepatitis C reinfection. Across the whole study: Chronic HCV followed reinfection in two donors who cleared primary infection. Study-level points and caveats: With five donors, public clonotype conclusions could not be definitive.

Described time point: late/post reinfection, 12 to 24 weeks after detection. Sorted cells were sequenced directly ex vivo without any in vitro expansion. The Montreal HEPCO cohort supplied donors who inject drugs. Control naive CD8 T cells came from a couple of donors at all three reinfection time points. Clones were sequenced by immunoSEQ multiplex PCR, and TCRdb holds only the in-frame ones, with some missing. The repertoire has just over 45,000 clones, roughly 89% of them found once; the top ten carry approximately 0.67%. Germline CDR1 MNHEY, CDR2 SVGAGI. CDR3 size: 15 residues. V was cut by 8 bases and J by 2 bases, with 15 bases left in between.

The J gene is TRBJ2-2, the V gene TRBV6-5; tentative D call: TRBD2 (6 bases). This clonotype was obtained from a man aged 18 to 29 with hepatitis C virus infection. Sequencing input: naive CD8+ T cells sorted from blood. This CDR3 reads CASSVRGENTGELFF. As DNA, the CDR3 is TGTGCCAGCTCGGTCCGCGGGGAAAACACCGGGGAGCTGTTTTTT.